This T cell receptor beta chain was sequenced for a study of cytomegalovirus exposure and HLA in healthy donors. PCR used 60 Vbeta primers and 13 Jbeta primers. Only in-frame clones appear in the TCRdb table, and some are missing; sequencing was by immunoSEQ multiplex PCR. The sample holds around 130,000 clones, 80% to 85% seen once. Sequencing input: PBMCs. This TCR came from a woman aged 40 to 50 in good health and CMV-seronegative.

CDR3 sequence: CAWSVGGAINYGYTF. The CDR3 bases are TGTGCCTGGAGTGTAGGGGGCGCGATCAACTATGGCTACACCTTC. This rearrangement joins TRBV30 to TRBJ1-2, with 7 bases identical to TRBD1. The germline gives CDR1 GTSNPN, CDR2 SVGIG (reference sequence). The CDR3 has 15 residues. V gave up 0 bases and J gave up 2 bases; unmatched junction bases: 6.